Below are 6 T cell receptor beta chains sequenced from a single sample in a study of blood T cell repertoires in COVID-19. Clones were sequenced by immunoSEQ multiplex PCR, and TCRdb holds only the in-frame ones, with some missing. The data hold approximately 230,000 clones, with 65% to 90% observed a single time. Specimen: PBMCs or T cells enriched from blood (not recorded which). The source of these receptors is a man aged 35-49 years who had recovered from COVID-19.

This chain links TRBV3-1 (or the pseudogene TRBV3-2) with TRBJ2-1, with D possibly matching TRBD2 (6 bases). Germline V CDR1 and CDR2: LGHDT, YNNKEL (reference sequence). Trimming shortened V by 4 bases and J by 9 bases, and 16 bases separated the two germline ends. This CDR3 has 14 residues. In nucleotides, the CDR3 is TGTGCCAGCAGCCCCGCAGAGGCGGGACCTGAGCAGTTCTTC. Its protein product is CASSPAEAGPEQFF.

The CDR3 DNA reads TGTGCCAGCACCCAGGCAATCAATCAGCCCCAGCATTTT. Its translation: CASTQAINQPQHF. The chain carries TRBV27 and TRBJ1-5; D remains unclear. V lost 7 bases, J lost 3 bases, and 10 bases lay in between. This CDR3 region has 13 residues. Germline-derived CDR1 and CDR2 are MNHEY and SMNVEV (reference sequence).

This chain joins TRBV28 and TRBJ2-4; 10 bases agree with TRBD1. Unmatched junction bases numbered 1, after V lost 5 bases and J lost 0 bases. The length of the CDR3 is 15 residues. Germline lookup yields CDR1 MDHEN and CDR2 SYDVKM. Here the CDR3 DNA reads TGTGCCAGCAGTGGACAGGGGGAAGCCAAAAACATTCAGTACTTC. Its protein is CASSGQGEAKNIQYF.

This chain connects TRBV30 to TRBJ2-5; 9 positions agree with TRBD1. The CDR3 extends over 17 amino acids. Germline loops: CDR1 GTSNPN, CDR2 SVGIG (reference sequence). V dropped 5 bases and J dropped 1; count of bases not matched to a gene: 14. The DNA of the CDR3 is TGTGCCTGGGGCCCTATTCCCGGGACAGGGACCCAAGAGACCCAGTACTTC. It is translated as CAWGPIPGTGTQETQYF. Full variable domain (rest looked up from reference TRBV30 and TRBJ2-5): SQTIHQWPATLVQPVGSPLSLECTVEGTSNPNLYWYRQAAGRGLQLLFYSVGIGQISSEVPQNLSASRPQDRQFILSSKKLLLSDSGFYLCAWGPIPGTGTQETQYFGPGTRLLVL.

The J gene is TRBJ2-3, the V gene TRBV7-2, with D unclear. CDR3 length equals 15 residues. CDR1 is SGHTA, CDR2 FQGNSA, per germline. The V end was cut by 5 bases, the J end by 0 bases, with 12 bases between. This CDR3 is CASSPRQSSTDTQYF. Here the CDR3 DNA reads TGTGCCAGCAGCCCACGTCAGTCTAGCACAGATACGCAGTATTTT.

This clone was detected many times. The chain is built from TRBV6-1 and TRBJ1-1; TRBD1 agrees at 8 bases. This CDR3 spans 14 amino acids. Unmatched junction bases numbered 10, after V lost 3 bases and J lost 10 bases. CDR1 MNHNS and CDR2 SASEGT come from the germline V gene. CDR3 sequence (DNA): TGTGCCAGCAGTGAGGCCCAGGGGGCGAGGGGAGCTTTCTTT. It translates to CASSEAQGARGAFF.